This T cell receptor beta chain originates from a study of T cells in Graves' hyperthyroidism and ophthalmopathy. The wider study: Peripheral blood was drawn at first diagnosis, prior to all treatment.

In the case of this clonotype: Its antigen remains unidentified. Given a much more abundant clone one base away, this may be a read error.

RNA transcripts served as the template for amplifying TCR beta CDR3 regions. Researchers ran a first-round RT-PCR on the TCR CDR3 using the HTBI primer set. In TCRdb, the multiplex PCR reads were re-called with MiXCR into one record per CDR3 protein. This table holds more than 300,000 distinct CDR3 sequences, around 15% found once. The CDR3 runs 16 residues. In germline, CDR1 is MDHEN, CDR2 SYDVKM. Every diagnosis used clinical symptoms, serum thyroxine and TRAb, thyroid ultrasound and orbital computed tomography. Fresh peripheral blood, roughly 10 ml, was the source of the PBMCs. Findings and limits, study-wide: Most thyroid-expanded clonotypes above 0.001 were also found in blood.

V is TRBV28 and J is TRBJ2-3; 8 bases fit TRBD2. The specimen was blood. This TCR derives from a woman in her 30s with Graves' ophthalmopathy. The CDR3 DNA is TGTGCCAGCAGTTTTTGGGCGGGGGGACGCACAGATACGCGGTATTTT. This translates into CASSFWAGGRTDTRYF.